The present T cell receptor (beta chain) was sequenced within a study of blood T cell repertoires in COVID-19. Overall study: Samples taken during acute and convalescent COVID-19 were collected in the United States, Italy and Spain. The analysed material was cDNA or gDNA that came from T cells, B-cell-depleted T cells, or PBMCs.

Sequenced by immunoSEQ multiplex PCR; TCRdb stores in-frame clones only, minus some. The sample holds around 260,000 clones; about 86% are singletons and the top ten take approximately 14%. Germline V lookup: CDR1 MNHEY, CDR2 SVGAGI. This CDR3 has 13 amino acids. Trimming took off 0 bases at V and 7 bases at J, with 6 bases between the two ends. The V call is TRBV6-5, the J call TRBJ2-2; D gene uncertain. The sequence came from a person aged 65-85 years with COVID-19, enrolled during active disease. The sequenced sample consisted of peripheral blood. In DNA form, the CDR3 reads TGTGCCAGCAGTTACTCTGGCGGCGGGGAGCTGTTTTTT. It encodes CASSYSGGGELFF.